This T cell receptor beta chain was documented in a study of cytomegalovirus exposure and HLA in healthy donors. Background on the study: In terms of ancestry, the Caucasian-associated cluster contained 75% to 90% of the approximately 400 genotyped donors. Study-wide results and limits: V- and J-gene trimming of TCR beta was linked (in a later analysis) to a missense DCLRE1C variant. Reportedly, fewer N-insertions than the roughly 690-donor mean appeared in an Asian-associated ancestry cluster in a later analysis. Listed as cytomegalovirus-associated were 150 to 200 TCR beta chains.

Concerning this clone: Antigen unknown.

The PCR made use of 60 Vbeta and 13 Jbeta primers. The repertoire was sequenced with immunoSEQ multiplex PCR; TCRdb's copy has only in-frame clones and lacks some. The sample records 200,000 to 250,000 clones, over 65% being singletons. Germline loops: CDR1 MGHRA, CDR2 YSYEKL. The CDR3 is 15 amino acids. The J segment lost 4 bases and the V segment lost 1 base, leaving 3 bases of the junction unmatched. The clonotype originates from a human donor in good health. The V and J genes are TRBV4-1 and TRBJ2-1, with 8 bases that match TRBD2. Material: PBMCs. The CDR3 DNA is TGCGCCAGCAGCCAAGTAACTAGCGGATACAATGAGCAGTTCTTC. This encodes CASSQVTSGYNEQFF.